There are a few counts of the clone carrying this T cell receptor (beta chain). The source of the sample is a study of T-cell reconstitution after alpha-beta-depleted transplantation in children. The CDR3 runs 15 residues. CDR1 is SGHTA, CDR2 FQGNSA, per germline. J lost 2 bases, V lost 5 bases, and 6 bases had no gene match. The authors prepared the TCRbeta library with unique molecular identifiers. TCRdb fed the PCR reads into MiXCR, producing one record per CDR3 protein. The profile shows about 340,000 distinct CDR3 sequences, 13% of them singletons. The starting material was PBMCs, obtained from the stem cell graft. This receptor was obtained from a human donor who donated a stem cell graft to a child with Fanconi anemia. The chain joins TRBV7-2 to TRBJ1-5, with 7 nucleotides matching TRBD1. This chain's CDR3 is CASSQRQGGNQPQHF. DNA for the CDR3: TGTGCCAGCAGCCAGAGACAGGGAGGCAATCAGCCCCAGCATTTT.